The rows below give T cell receptor beta chains drawn from one sample of a study of early T cells in non-severe SARS-CoV-2 infection. From the 5' RACE reads, TCRdb called clonotypes with MiXCR, one entry per CDR3 protein. The table shows around 50,000 distinct CDR3 sequences, with about 9.2% occurring only once. The sequencing input was whole blood. These TCRs come from an adult who was a healthcare worker with PCR-confirmed SARS-CoV-2 infection or an uninfected control (not recorded which). CDR3s include the opening cysteine and the closing phenylalanine or tryptophan.

v_call cdr3_aa
TRBV7-9 CASSPSGPNTGELFF
TRBV10-2 CASSEYEQFF
TRBV2 CATLPGLAARGTGELFF
TRBV27 CASSLLSGVYYEQYF
TRBV7-9 CASSPSSGTNTGELFF
TRBV6-6 CASSYRVAGVSDTQYF
TRBV14 CASSQIDRPSYGYTF
TRBV4-2 CASSQRLTGSGETQYF
TRBV7-9 CASSQPRGGSYEQYF
TRBV19 CASRGRQGEAYEQYF
TRBV7-8 CASSLATWGAANQPQHF
TRBV28 CASSTSSGTPGGGYTF
TRBV29-1 CSVVPAYNPGADTQYF
TRBV15 CATSTLSASSTDTQYF
TRBV7-2 CASSTEARSYNEQFF
TRBV4-1 CASSQANRENEQYF
TRBV7-6 CASSLAAGSPLHF
TRBV6-6 CASSPQMQTYEQYF
TRBV6-1 CASRLRTGGTEAFF
TRBV12-5 CASGSPGGNTQYF
TRBV5-1 CASGLQVGHTEAFF
TRBV29-1 CSVEEPRDTEAFF
TRBV28 CASSPGGAGSPTQETQYF
TRBV7-2 CASSFGDKPFSSGNTIYF
TRBV7-9 CASSLMREGPGDTQYF
TRBV10-3 CAISRGGAGNEQFF
TRBV25-1 CASSEGAEGMGLGYYNEQFF
TRBV5-1 CASSLDSKQPQHF
TRBV20-1 CSARIGDEQFF
TRBV12-3/TRBV12-4 CASRDRQLNTEAFF
TRBV30 CAWSGEGRDTDTQYF
TRBV12-3/TRBV12-4 CASSLVGLYTDTQYF
TRBV7-7 CASSSLGGQLGETQYF
TRBV29-1 CSVGGVGNEQYF
TRBV20-1 CSAPTDRVYGYTF
TRBV7-2 CASSLDTFNEKLFF
TRBV9 CASGENRGGFTEAFF
TRBV6-5 CASSYRGQDNEQFF
TRBV7-6 CASSPGRSDEQFF
TRBV20-1 CSARQGGLYGYTF
TRBV5-1 CASSPNLSGNSYEQYF
TRBV5-1 CASSLDSGRAQFEQYF